The subject of this entry is one TCR beta chain. The germline V gene has CDR1 MNHNY and CDR2 SVGAGI (reference sequence). Trimming at V came to 6 bases and at J to 1 base, leaving 9 bases not matched to a gene. The CDR3 covers 15 residues. This record belongs to a study of blood T cell repertoires in COVID-19. Study-level background: Spain, Italy and the United States supplied samples that represented acute and convalescent COVID-19. In each case, the material was cDNA or gDNA derived from T cells, B-cell-depleted T cells, or PBMCs.

Sequencing used immunoSEQ multiplex PCR; TCRdb keeps in-frame clones, though not all of them. The data show 100,000 or so clones, about 85% seen once. Source material: peripheral blood. The receptor comes from a man aged 45 to 65 with acute or convalescent COVID-19. The rearrangement links TRBV6-6 to TRBJ2-7; TRBD2 matches at 7 bases. The CDR3 DNA reads as TGTGCCAGCAGCCCCCGGCTAGCGGAGTCCTACGAGCAGTACTTC. As protein: CASSPRLAESYEQYF.